These 21 T cell receptor beta chains originate from one sample sequenced in a study of control samples from healthy donors and cancer patients. Measured with immunoSEQ multiplex PCR; TCRdb has only the in-frame clones, and not every one. The table has 170,000 or so clones, around 92% seen once; the top ten hold around 2%. The sample consisted of blood. These receptors came from a woman aged 40 to 50 in good health.

The chain is built from TRBV18 and TRBJ1-1; D is unclear. The CDR3 is made up of 15 amino acids. The germline gives CDR1 KGHSH, CDR2 LQKENI. V lost 3 bases to trimming and J lost 6 bases, with 17 bases between them. CDR3 in DNA: TGTGCCAGCTCACCCACCCTCGAATGCGGGTCTGAAGCTTTCTTT. Amino acid sequence: CASSPTLECGSEAFF. Supplemented by reference TRBV18 and TRBJ1-1, the full variable domain reads NAGVMQNPRHLVRRRGQEARLRCSPMKGHSHVYWYRQLPEEGLKFMVYLQKENIIDESGMPKERFSAEFPKEGPSILRIQQVVRGDSAAYFCASSPTLECGSEAFFGQGTRLTVV.

The V call is TRBV24-1, the J call TRBJ1-5; D gene uncertain. This CDR3 has 13 amino acids. V was clipped by 5 bases and J by 5 bases, with 9 bases between them. The germline gives CDR1 KGHDR, CDR2 SFDVKD. The CDR3 protein is CATSAGVYQPQHF. In nucleotides, the CDR3 is TGTGCCACCAGTGCAGGCGTTTATCAGCCCCAGCATTTT.

The J gene is TRBJ1-6, the V gene TRBV18; perhaps TRBD1 as D (6 bases). CDR3 length: 15 amino acids. Trimming removed 1 base from V and 9 bases from J, with 13 bases in between. Per germline, CDR1 KGHSH and CDR2 LQKENI. CDR3 residues: CASSPHQGMGSPLHF. In DNA, the CDR3 is TGTGCCAGCTCACCACATCAGGGGATGGGTTCACCCCTCCACTTT. The full variable domain, its missing parts supplied by reference TRBV18 and TRBJ1-6, is NAGVMQNPRHLVRRRGQEARLRCSPMKGHSHVYWYRQLPEEGLKFMVYLQKENIIDESGMPKERFSAEFPKEGPSILRIQQVVRGDSAAYFCASSPHQGMGSPLHFGNGTRLTVT.

V usage is TRBV29-1 and J usage is TRBJ2-1; D not resolved. Germline CDR1 SQVTM, CDR2 ANQGSEA. V lost 5 bases, J lost 2 bases, and 13 bases lay in between. There are 14 residues in the CDR3. The CDR3 nucleotides are TGCAGCGTTTCATCGCTTGTCGCCTACAATGAGCAGTTCTTC. It codes for CSVSSLVAYNEQFF.

This chain joins TRBV5-8 and TRBJ1-5, with TRBD1 matching 11 bases. Trimming took 9 bases from V and 6 from J; bases not matched to a gene: 11. The germline V gene encodes CDR1 SGHTS and CDR2 YDEGEE. The CDR3 length is 15 residues. This CDR3 reads CATTGGQGAVQPQHF. CDR3 bases: TGTGCCACCACAGGAGGACAGGGGGCTGTTCAGCCCCAGCATTTT.

The rearrangement uses TRBV7-2 and TRBJ2-3, with a weak D call TRBD2 (7 bases). V lost 1 base, J lost 4 bases, and 15 bases lay in between. Per germline, CDR1 SGHTA and CDR2 FQGNSA. This CDR3 has 16 residues. The CDR3 sequence: CASSLEWGGFPDTQYF. CDR3 coding DNA: TGTGCCAGCAGCTTAGAATGGGGGGGCTTTCCAGATACGCAGTATTTT.

V and J are TRBV3-1 (or the pseudogene TRBV3-2) and TRBJ2-1, with 8 bases aligning to TRBD2. V shed 1 base and J 0 bases; nucleotides not matched to a gene: 2. Germline V gene data show CDR1 as LGHDT and CDR2 as YNNKEL (reference sequence). The CDR3 runs 16 residues. Written as DNA, the CDR3 is TGTGCCAGCAGCCAAGCGGGGGGGAGCTCCTACAATGAGCAGTTCTTC. This translates into CASSQAGGSSYNEQFF.

The chain recombines TRBV10-2 with TRBJ2-3, with a weak D call TRBD1 (5 bases). Between the trimmed V and J ends, which lost 3 bases and 1 base, there was a span of 8 bases. Germline V gives CDR1 WSHSY, CDR2 SAAADI. The CDR3 runs to 14 residues. The CDR3 region is CASSETRGTDTQYF. Here the CDR3 DNA reads TGCGCCAGCAGTGAAACCAGGGGCACAGATACGCAGTATTTT.

The V call is TRBV5-1, the J call TRBJ1-1; TRBD1 aligns across 9 bases. V shed 7 bases, J shed 0 bases, and the junction held 7 bases outside the gene matches. The CDR3 length is 15 residues. Looked up from germline, CDR1 is SGHRS and CDR2 is YFSETQ. CDR3 sequence reads: CASGSGTGMNTEAFF. In DNA, the CDR3 is TGCGCCAGCGGCTCCGGGACAGGGATGAACACTGAAGCTTTCTTT. Looking up the rest from reference TRBV5-1 and TRBJ1-1 gives the full variable domain: KAGVTQTPRYLIKTRGQQVTLSCSPISGHRSVSWYQQTPGQGLQFLFEYFSETQRNKGNFPGRFSGRQFSNSRSEMNVSTLELGDSALYLCASGSGTGMNTEAFFGQGTRLTVV.

The chain is built from TRBV6-6 and TRBJ2-1, with D tentatively TRBD1 or TRBD2 (5 bases each). Trimming pared 2 bases from V and 8 bases from J, leaving 13 bases between. The CDR3 has 14 residues. Germline V CDR1 and CDR2: MNHNY, SVGAGI (reference sequence). CDR3 residues: CASSYRDLGDEQFF. The CDR3 DNA follows: TGTGCCAGCAGTTACAGGGACCTGGGAGATGAGCAGTTCTTC.

The CDR3 DNA follows: TGTGCCAGCAGTCCCGGGACAGGGGGAGCCTACGAGCAGTACTTC. It codes for CASSPGTGGAYEQYF. The chain recombines TRBV27 with TRBJ2-7, with 11 bases lining up with TRBD1. This CDR3 is 15 amino acids long. Germline V gene data show CDR1 as MNHEY and CDR2 as SMNVEV (reference sequence). V was pared by 5 bases and J by 2 bases, with 5 bases of the junction left unmatched.

The genes are TRBV13 and TRBJ2-1, with D maybe TRBD2 (5 bases). This CDR3 region has 16 residues. Germline lookup yields CDR1 PRHDT and CDR2 FYEKMQ (reference sequence). V lost 5 bases, J lost 0 bases, and 14 bases lay in between. CDR3 DNA sequence: TGTGCCAGCAGCGGATCTAGCTTATCCTCCTACAATGAGCAGTTCTTC. Translation: CASSGSSLSSYNEQFF.

CDR3 bases: TGTGCTAGCCTCGCCGGGGCTTTCGGTTCACCCCTCCACTTT. It yields the protein CASLAGAFGSPLHF. The rearrangement links TRBV12-5 to TRBJ1-6; a possible D gene is TRBD1 (5 bases). Trimming cost V 9 bases and J 9 bases, with 18 bases left between them. From germline, CDR1 is LGHNT and CDR2 FRNRAP. This CDR3 comprises 14 residues.

The genes are TRBV10-1 and TRBJ2-3; D is perhaps TRBD2 (6 bases). The CDR3 runs 18 residues. The germline V and J ends were trimmed by 3 bases and 4 bases, with 23 bases remaining between them. The germline V gene has CDR1 WNHNN and CDR2 SYGVQD (reference sequence). CDR3 nucleotide sequence: TGCGCCAGCAGTGACGCGGGATTGAGGCCAGAAGGTCCAGATACGCAGTATTTT. Translated: CASSDAGLRPEGPDTQYF.

This rearrangement joins TRBV5-1 to TRBJ2-3, with TRBD1 as a possible D gene (5 bases). CDR1 and CDR2 from the germline V gene are SGHRS and YFSETQ. Trimming left V 2 bases short and J 1 base short, with 11 bases between. The CDR3 is 15 residues long. In DNA, the CDR3 is TGCGCCAGCAGCTTCCCGACAGTAGGCACAGATACGCAGTATTTT. Its translation: CASSFPTVGTDTQYF. Full variable domain (outside the CDR3, taken from reference TRBV5-1 and TRBJ2-3): KAGVTQTPRYLIKTRGQQVTLSCSPISGHRSVSWYQQTPGQGLQFLFEYFSETQRNKGNFPGRFSGRQFSNSRSEMNVSTLELGDSALYLCASSFPTVGTDTQYFGPGTRLTVL.

The chain carries TRBV25-1 and TRBJ1-3; D not resolved. The length of the CDR3 is 14 residues. The germline CDR1 and CDR2 sequences are MGHDK and SYGVNS. The V gene lost 6 bases and the J gene lost 4 bases, with 13 bases spanning the gap. This chain's CDR3 is CASSRAATGNTIYF. The CDR3 DNA reads TGTGCCAGCAGCCGGGCTGCGACCGGAAACACCATATATTTT.

This clone was found a few times. The chain is built from TRBV3-1 (or the pseudogene TRBV3-2) and TRBJ1-2; D is unresolved. Germline CDR1 reads LGHDT; CDR2 reads YNNKEL (reference sequence). V lost 2 bases and J lost 8, with 9 bases in between. The CDR3 runs 12 residues. In nucleotides, the CDR3 is TGTGCCAGCAGCCAAAATCTCCTCGGCTACACCTTC. It specifies CASSQNLLGYTF.

The chain carries TRBV13 and TRBJ2-7; TRBD1 agrees at 7 bases. This CDR3 comprises 14 residues. The junction had 4 bases not matched to a gene; V was cut back by 2 bases and J by 3 bases. Germline CDR1 reads PRHDT; CDR2 reads FYEKMQ (reference sequence). The DNA of the CDR3 is TGTGCCAGCAGCTTACTGCGACAGGGCTACGAGCAGTACTTC. This sequence encodes CASSLLRQGYEQYF. Together with reference TRBV13 and TRBJ2-7, the CDR3 gives the full variable domain: AAGVIQSPRHLIKEKRETATLKCYPIPRHDTVYWYQQGPGQDPQFLISFYEKMQSDKGSIPDRFSAQQFSDYHSELNMSSLELGDSALYFCASSLLRQGYEQYFGPGTRLTVT.

The chain links TRBV9 to TRBJ2-3; 11 positions agree with TRBD2. The CDR3 is 18 amino acids. Germline CDR1 and CDR2: SGDLS and YYNGEE. Trimming at V came to 5 bases and at J to 2 bases, leaving 13 bases not matched to a gene. The CDR3 DNA reads TGTGCCAGCAGTCGAGATCCGTTAGCGGGGGGGCCCACAGATACGCAGTATTTT. Protein: CASSRDPLAGGPTDTQYF.

The genes are TRBV12-3 or TRBV12-4 and TRBJ1-5; no firm D call. The CDR3 is made up of 13 amino acids. Between the trimmed V and J ends, which lost 5 bases and 8 bases, there was a span of 13 bases. The CDR3 loop is CASSLDGGEPQHF. As DNA, the CDR3 is TGTGCCAGCAGTCTGGACGGCGGAGAGCCCCAGCATTTT.

The chain employs TRBV23-1 and TRBJ1-1; TRBD1 might be the D (5 bases). TRBV23-1 is noted as an ORF with a role that remains uncertain. The V end lost 0 bases, the J end lost 0 bases, and 11 bases lay between the germline ends. This CDR3 comprises 16 residues. The CDR3 sequence is CASSQSPGRVNTEAFF. The CDR3 DNA reads TGCGCCAGCAGTCAATCTCCCGGCAGGGTGAACACTGAAGCTTTCTTT.